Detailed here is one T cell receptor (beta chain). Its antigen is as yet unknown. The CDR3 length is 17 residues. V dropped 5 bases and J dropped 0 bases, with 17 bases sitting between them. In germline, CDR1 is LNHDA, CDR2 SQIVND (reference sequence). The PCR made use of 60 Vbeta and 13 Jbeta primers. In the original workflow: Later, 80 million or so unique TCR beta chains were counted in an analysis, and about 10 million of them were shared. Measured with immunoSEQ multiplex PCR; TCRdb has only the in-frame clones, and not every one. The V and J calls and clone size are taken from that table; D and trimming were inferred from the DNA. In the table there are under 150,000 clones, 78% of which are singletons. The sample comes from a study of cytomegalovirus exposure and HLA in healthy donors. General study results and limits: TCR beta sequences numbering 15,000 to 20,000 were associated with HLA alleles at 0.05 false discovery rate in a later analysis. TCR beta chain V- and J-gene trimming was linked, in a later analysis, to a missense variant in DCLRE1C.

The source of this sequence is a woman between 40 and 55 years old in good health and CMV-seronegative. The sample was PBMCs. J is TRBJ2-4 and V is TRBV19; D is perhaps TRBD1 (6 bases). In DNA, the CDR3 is TGTGCCAGTAGTGTCTTCCGGGACAATTTAGCCAAAAACATTCAGTACTTC. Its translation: CASSVFRDNLAKNIQYF.